This is a list of T cell receptor beta chains from one sample in a study of vaccination effects on CD4 cells after COVID-19. Only in-frame clones appear in the TCRdb table, and some are missing; sequencing was by immunoSEQ multiplex PCR. The sample carries under 35,000 clones, approximately 64% recorded once. Antigen specificity for these receptors is unknown. This material consisted of CD4+ T cells from PBMCs cultured with SARS-CoV-2 spike peptides, taken after COVID-19 vaccination. These receptors all come from a human donor who received a COVID-19 vaccine. Each CDR3 is given without its conserved first and last residue. The D gene is left open where the match is weak.

j_gene | d_gene | v_gene | CDR3aa
TRBJ2-7 | NA | TRBV19 | ASSTSGAAYEQY
TRBJ2-3 | NA | TRBV3-1/TRBV3-2 | ASSQGGDTQY
TRBJ2-7 | NA | TRBV7-2 | ASSLELGSYEQY
TRBJ1-1 | NA | TRBV9 | ASNPFEGNTEAF
TRBJ2-5 | NA | TRBV2 | ASSERRGETQY
TRBJ1-2 | NA | TRBV6-6 | ASSYVLYGYT
TRBJ2-1 | TRBD2 | TRBV9 | ASSGTSVNNEQF
TRBJ2-7 | TRBD1 | TRBV5-1 | ASSLEGTAYYEQY
TRBJ1-2 | NA | TRBV3-1/TRBV3-2 | ASSQVHGGANYGYT
TRBJ2-7 | NA | TRBV21-1 | ASSLLFLGHWLYEQY
TRBJ2-1 | NA | TRBV12-5 | ASGLAGVGEQF
TRBJ1-1 | NA | TRBV29-1 | SVEDGFGFGNAEAF
TRBJ2-1 | NA | TRBV3-1/TRBV3-2 | ASSQDRAGNSQF
TRBJ1-2 | TRBD1 | TRBV27 | ASSRQGAFGYT
TRBJ2-5 | NA | TRBV6-5 | AIRPEDWAETQY
TRBJ2-5 | TRBD1 | TRBV19 | ASSPRTGDFRETQY
TRBJ1-1 | TRBD1 | TRBV5-1 | ASSAVPGQGRDTEAF
TRBJ1-5 | NA | TRBV2 | ASSADHSNQPQH
TRBJ2-1 | NA | TRBV5-1 | ASSLSPGTTYNEQF
TRBJ2-7 | NA | TRBV7-2 | ASSARNYEQY
TRBJ1-5 | NA | TRBV21-1 | ASSMREGNQPQH
TRBJ2-1 | NA | TRBV5-1 | ASSPLYIRTLKRDYNEQF